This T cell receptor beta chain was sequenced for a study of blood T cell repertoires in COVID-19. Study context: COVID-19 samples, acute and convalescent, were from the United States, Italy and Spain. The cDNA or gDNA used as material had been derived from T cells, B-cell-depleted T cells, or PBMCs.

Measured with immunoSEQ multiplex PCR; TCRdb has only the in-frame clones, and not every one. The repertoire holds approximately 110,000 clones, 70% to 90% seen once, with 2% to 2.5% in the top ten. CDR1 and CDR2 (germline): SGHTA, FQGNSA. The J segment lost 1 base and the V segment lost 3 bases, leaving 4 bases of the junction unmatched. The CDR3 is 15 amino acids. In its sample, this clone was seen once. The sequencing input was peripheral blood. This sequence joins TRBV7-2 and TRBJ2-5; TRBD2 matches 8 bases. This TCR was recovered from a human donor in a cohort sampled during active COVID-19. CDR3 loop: CASSFSGAPQETQYF. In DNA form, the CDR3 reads TGTGCCAGCAGCTTTAGCGGGGCACCCCAAGAGACCCAGTACTTC.